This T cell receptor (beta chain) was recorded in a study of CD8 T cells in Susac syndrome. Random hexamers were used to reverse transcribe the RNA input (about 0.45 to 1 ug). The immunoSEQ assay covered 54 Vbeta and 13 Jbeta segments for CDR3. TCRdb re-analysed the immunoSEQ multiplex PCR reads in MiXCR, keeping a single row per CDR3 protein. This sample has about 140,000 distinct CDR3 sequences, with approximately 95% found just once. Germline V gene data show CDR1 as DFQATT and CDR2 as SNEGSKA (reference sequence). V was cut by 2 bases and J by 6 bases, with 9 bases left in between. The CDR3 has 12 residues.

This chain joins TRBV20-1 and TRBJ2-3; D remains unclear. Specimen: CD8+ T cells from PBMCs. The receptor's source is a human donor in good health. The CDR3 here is CSARFGIDTQYF. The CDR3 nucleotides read TGCAGTGCTAGATTTGGGATTGATACGCAGTATTTT.